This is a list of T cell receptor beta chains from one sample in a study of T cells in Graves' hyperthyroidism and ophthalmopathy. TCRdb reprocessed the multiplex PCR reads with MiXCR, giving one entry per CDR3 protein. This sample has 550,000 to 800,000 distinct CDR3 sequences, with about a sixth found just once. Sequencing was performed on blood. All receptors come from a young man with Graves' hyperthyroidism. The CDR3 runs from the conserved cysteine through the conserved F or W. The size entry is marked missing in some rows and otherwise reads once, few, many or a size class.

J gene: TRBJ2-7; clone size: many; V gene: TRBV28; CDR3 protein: CASSLRGPSSYEQYF
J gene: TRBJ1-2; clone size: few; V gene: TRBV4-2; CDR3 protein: CASSQPGQGLDGYTF
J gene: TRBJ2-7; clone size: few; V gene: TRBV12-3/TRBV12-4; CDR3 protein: CASTKDIYEQYF
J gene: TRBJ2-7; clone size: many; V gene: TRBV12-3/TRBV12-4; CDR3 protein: CASSSGLEGEQYF
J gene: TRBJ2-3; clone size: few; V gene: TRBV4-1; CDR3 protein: CASSHTGTSGSYTQYF
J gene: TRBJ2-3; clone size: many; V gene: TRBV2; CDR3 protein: CASIEGAADTQYF
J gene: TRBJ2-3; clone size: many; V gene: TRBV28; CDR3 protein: CATGPHTQYF
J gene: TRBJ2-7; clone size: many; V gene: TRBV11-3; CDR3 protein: CASSLDALTYEQYF
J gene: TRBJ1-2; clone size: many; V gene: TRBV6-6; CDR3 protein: CASSYDPGTLYGYTF
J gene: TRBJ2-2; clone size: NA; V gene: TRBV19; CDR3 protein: CASREGGLSVGELFF
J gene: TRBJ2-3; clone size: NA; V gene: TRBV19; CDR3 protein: CASSIVRGNTQGTRDTQYF
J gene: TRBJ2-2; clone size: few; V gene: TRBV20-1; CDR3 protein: CSARGRGAGGTGELFF
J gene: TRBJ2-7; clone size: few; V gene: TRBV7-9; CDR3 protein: CASSSNGRGQAYEQYF
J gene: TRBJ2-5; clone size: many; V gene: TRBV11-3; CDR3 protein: CASSLSAGVVTQYF
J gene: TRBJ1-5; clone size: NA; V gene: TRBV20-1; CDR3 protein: CSAVQGGDQPQHF
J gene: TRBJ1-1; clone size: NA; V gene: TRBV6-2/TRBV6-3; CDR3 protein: CASRQPTVNTEAFF
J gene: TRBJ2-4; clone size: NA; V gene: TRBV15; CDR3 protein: CATSTGLTNIQYF
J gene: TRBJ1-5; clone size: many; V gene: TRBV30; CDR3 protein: CAWNSGEGQPQHF
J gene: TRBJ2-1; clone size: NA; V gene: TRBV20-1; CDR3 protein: CSARERGLDFNEQFF
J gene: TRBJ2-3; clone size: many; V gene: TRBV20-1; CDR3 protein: CSARARTSGRWTDTQYF
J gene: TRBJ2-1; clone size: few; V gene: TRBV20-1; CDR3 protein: CSARVPQGLGEQFF
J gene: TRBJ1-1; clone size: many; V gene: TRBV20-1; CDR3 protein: CSARVPRVGGSEAFF
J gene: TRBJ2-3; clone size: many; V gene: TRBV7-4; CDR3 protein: CASSLAGGRTGDTQYF
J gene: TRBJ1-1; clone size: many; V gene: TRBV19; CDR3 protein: CASSMGQGVTEAFF
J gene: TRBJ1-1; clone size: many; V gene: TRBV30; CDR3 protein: CAWSEGLEAFF
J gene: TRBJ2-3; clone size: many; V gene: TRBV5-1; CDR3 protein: CASSWGDTGKTDTQYF
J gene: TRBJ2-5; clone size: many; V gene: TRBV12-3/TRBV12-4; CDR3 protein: CASSLVGGAGAETQYF
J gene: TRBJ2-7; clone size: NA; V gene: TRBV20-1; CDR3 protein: CSASGQISYEQYF
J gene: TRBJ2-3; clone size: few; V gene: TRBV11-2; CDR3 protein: CASRDTRTGYRVDTQYF
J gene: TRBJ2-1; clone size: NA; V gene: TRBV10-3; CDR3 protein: CAISPGEGSYNEQFF
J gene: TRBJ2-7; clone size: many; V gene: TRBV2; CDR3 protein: CASSSPLTYYEQYF
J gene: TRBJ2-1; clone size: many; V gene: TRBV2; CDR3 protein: CASRKTSYNEQFF
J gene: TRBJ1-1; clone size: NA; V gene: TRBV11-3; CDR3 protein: CASSLDPAGVTEAFF
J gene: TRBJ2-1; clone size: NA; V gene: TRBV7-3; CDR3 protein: CASSLSGTPGGEQFF
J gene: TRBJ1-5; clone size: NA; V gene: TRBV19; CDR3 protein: CASSMRDRALQPQHF
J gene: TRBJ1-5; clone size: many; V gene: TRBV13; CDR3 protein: CASSAGGNQPQHF
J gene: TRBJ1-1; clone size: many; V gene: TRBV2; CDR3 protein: CASSEVGGNTEAFF
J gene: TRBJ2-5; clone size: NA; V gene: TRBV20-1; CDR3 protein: CSARRLAGGETQYF
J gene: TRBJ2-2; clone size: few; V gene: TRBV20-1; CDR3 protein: CSALPRTGRNTGELFF
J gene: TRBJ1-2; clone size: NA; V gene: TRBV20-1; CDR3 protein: CSAPFPGGPEGYTF
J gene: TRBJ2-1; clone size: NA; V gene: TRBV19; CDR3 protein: CASSILSLPGNEQFF
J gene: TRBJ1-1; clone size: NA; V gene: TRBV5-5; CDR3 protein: CASSLMGLTEAFF
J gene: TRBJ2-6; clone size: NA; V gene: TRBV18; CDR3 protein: CASSPPWAGANVLTF